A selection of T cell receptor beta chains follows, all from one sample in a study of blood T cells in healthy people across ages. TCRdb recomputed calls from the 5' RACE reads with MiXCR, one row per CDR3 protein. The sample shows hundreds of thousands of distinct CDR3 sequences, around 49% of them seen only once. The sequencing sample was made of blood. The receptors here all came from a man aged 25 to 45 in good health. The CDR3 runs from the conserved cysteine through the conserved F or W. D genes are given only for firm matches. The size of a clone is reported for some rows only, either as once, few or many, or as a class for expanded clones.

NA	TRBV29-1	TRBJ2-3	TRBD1	TGCAGCGTTGACGGGACAGGGACAGATACGCAGTATTTT	CSVDGTGTDTQYF
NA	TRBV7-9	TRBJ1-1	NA	TGTGCCAGCAGCAGACCGGACAGCACTGAAGCTTTCTTT	CASSRPDSTEAFF
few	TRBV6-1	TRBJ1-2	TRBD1	TGTGCCAGCTCGCCGGGACAGGAATATGGCTACACCTTC	CASSPGQEYGYTF
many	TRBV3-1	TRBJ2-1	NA	TGTGCCAGCAGCCAAGGATTAACCGGGGAGCAGTTCTTC	CASSQGLTGEQFF
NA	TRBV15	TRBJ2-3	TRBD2	TGTGCCACCAGCAGAGCGGGGGGGAAAACCCAAGATACGCAGTATTTT	CATSRAGGKTQDTQYF
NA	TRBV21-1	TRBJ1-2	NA	TGTGCCAGCAGCAAAGCGCATGACAGGGGGCATGATGGCTACACCTTC	CASSKAHDRGHDGYTF
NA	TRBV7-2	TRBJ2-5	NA	TGTGCCAGCCACCAGAGCGCGGAGACCCAGTACTTC	CASHQSAETQYF
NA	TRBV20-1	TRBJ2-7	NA	TGCAGTGCTAGCTCGACGACACTCCATGATGTGGACGAGCAGTACTTC	CSASSTTLHDVDEQYF
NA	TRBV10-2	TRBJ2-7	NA	TGCGCCAGCAGTGAGTCGGGTGGGAGCACCTACGAGCAGTACTTC	CASSESGGSTYEQYF
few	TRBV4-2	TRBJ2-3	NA	TGTGCCAGCAGCCAAGATCCGGTCTACACAGATACGCAGTATTTT	CASSQDPVYTDTQYF
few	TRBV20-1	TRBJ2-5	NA	TGCAGTGCTAGAGATCGGTTAGCGGTCCAAGAGACCCAGTACTTC	CSARDRLAVQETQYF
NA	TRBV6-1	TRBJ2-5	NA	TGTGCCAGCAGTGGGAACCAAGAGACCCAGTACTTC	CASSGNQETQYF
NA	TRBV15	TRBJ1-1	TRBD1	TGTGCCACCAGCAGAGATTCTAGGAGGAGGACAGGGGGTATCGCTGAAGCTTTCTTT	CATSRDSRRRTGGIAEAFF
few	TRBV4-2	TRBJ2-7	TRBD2	TGTGCCAGCAGCCAAGATACTAGCGGGTCAAAGCTGTACGAGCAGTACTTC	CASSQDTSGSKLYEQYF
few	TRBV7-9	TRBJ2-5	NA	TGTGCCAGCAGCTTAGCGCGAGTAGCGTCGTACCAAGAGACCCAGTACTTC	CASSLARVASYQETQYF
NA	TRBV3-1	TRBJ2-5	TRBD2	TGTGCCAGCGGGGGGGAGGGGGAGACCCAGTACTTC	CASGGEGETQYF
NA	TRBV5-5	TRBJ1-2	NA	TGTGCCAGCAGCTTGAGGTGGGGGAATGATGATGGCTACACCTTC	CASSLRWGNDDGYTF
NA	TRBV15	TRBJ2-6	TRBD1	TGTGCCACCAGCAGACTAATCGGCGGACAGGGGAATACCGCTTCTGGGGCCAACGTCCTGACTTTC	CATSRLIGGQGNTASGANVLTF
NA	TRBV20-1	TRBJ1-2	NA	TGCAGTGCTAGAGAACTGGACTATGGCTACACCTTC	CSARELDYGYTF
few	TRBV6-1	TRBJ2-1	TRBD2	TGTGCCAGCAGTGATCGACTAGCGGGGGGCCATGAGCAGTTCTTC	CASSDRLAGGHEQFF
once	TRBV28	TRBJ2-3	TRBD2	TGTGCCAGCGGGACTAGCGGACCCACAGATACGCAGTATTTT	CASGTSGPTDTQYF
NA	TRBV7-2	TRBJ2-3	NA	TGTGCCAGCAGCTTAAGGACTGGGGGCGAGGATACGCAGTATTTT	CASSLRTGGEDTQYF
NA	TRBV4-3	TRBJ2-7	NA	TGCGCCAGCAGCCAAGATAGTCGGCGGGGTGGAACCTACGAGCAGTACTTC	CASSQDSRRGGTYEQYF
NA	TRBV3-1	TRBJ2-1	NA	TGTGCCAGCTCCGATTTACTCGAATACAATGAGCAGTTCTTC	CASSDLLEYNEQFF
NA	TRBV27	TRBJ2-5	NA	TGTGCCAGCGGCCTTATCGGTCTCACTCCTGGGATGACCCAGTACTTC	CASGLIGLTPGMTQYF
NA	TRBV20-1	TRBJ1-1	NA	TGCAGTGCTCCGGACAGAGGGGCCACTGAAGCTTTCTTT	CSAPDRGATEAFF
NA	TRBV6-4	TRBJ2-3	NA	TGTGCCAGCAGCGAGCACCCTCCAGGGGGGGGCACAGATACGCAGTATTTT	CASSEHPPGGGTDTQYF
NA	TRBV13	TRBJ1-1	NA	TGTGCCAGCAGCGCGCTCCTTTTGAACACTGAAGCTTTCTTT	CASSALLLNTEAFF
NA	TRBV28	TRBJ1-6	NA	TGTGCCAGCAGGACTCTTAGATCACCCCTCCACTTT	CASRTLRSPLHF
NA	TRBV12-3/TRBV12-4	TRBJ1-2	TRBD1	TGTGCCAGCAGTAGTAGGGACAGCGCCCCTTATGGCTACACCTTC	CASSSRDSAPYGYTF
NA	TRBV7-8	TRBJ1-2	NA	TGTGCCAGCAGCTTAGAGCCAGCCTACTATGGCTACACCTTC	CASSLEPAYYGYTF
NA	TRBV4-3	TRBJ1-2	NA	TGCGCCAGCAGTTCCTTAGGGGGTAGGGGCTATGGCTACACCTTC	CASSSLGGRGYGYTF
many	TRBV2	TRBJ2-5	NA	TGTGCCAGCAGTGAGATTTCCGGGGATGAGACCCAGTACTTC	CASSEISGDETQYF
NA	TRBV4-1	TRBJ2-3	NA	TGCGCCAGCAGCCAAGATCCTCGGGAAGATACGCAGTATTTT	CASSQDPREDTQYF
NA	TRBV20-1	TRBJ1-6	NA	TGCAGTGCTCCGCTCGGGTCCAGCTCCTATAATTCACCCCTCCACTTT	CSAPLGSSSYNSPLHF
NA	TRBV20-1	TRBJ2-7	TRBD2	TGCAGTGCTAGCACAAGGACTAGCGGGAACAAATACGAGCAGTACTTC	CSASTRTSGNKYEQYF
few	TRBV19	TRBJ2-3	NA	TGTGCCAGTAGTATAGGTAGGAAAACGCAGTATTTT	CASSIGRKTQYF
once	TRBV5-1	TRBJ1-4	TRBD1	TGCGCCAGCAGCCTCGCCGAAGGGGGCAAGGAAAAACTGTTTTTT	CASSLAEGGKEKLFF
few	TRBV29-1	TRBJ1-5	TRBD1	TGCAGCGTCTCCGGGACAGGATACAATCAGCCCCAGCATTTT	CSVSGTGYNQPQHF
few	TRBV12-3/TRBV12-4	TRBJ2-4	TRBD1	TGTGCCAGCAGCCCCGGGACAGGGCTCATTCAGTACTTC	CASSPGTGLIQYF
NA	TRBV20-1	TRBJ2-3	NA	TGCAGTGTTTTGGCCAGCCCCACAGATACGCAGTATTTT	CSVLASPTDTQYF
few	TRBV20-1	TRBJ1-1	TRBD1	TGCAGTGCTAGCTCGACAGGGGGTAGGCTGAACACTGAAGCTTTCTTT	CSASSTGGRLNTEAFF